One sample yielded the 2 T cell receptor beta chains listed below, sequenced in a study of T-cell reconstitution after alpha-beta-depleted transplantation in children listed by TCRdb under 2016. Libraries were constructed by PCR. The sequencing machine was an Illumina HiSeq 2500. Molecular barcoding was employed in the preparation of TCR libraries, with unique molecular identifiers being used to normalize TCRbeta repertoire quantification. In-frame beta chains were kept once TCRdb had trimmed the public reads at Q25 with fastp and called clones with MiXCR. One record per CDR3 amino acid sequence lists the most common genes and DNA. The sample table lists some 450,000 distinct CDR3 sequences, approximately 42% of them with a count of one. 27% of the sample goes to the ten largest clones. Interpreted using the paper, the treatment or condition label stands for: allogeneic hematopoietic cell transplantation with graft depleted of TCRalphabeta T cells and CD19 B cells.

This material consisted of PBMCs, taken before TCRalphabeta/CD19-depleted stem cell transplant. The receptor set was obtained from a girl aged 2 to 9 with aplastic anemia, due to receive a stem cell transplant.

V and J are TRBV30 and TRBJ2-7; 15 nucleotides line up with TRBD2. Per germline, CDR1 GTSNPN and CDR2 SVGIG (reference sequence). The CDR3 length is 16 residues. V lost 1 base, J lost 10 bases, and 11 bases stayed unmatched. The CDR3 nucleotides read TGTGCCTGGAGTGCTTCTCCGGGACTAGCGGGAGGACAACAGTACTTC. Translating gives CAWSASPGLAGGQQYF.

V and J are TRBV20-1 and TRBJ2-2, with D perhaps TRBD1 or TRBD2 (5 bases each). Germline V gives CDR1 DFQATT, CDR2 SNEGSKA (reference sequence). The CDR3 runs to 15 residues. V was trimmed by 3 bases and J by 0 bases, leaving 11 bases between them. The CDR3: CSARMGRTNTGELFF. DNA of the CDR3: TGCAGTGCTAGGATGGGACGGACGAACACCGGGGAGCTGTTTTTT.